The clone carrying this TCR beta chain was seen a few times. The sample comes from a study of blood T cell repertoires in COVID-19. Study summary: PBMCs, B-cell-depleted T cells, or T cells provided the cDNA or gDNA that made up the material.

This CDR3 has 14 residues. With 5 bases clipped from V and 5 bases from J, the junction kept 5 bases outside the gene matches. Germline V gene sequence: CDR1 MNHEY, CDR2 SMNVEV (reference sequence). TCRdb keeps only in-frame clones here, not all; method: immunoSEQ multiplex PCR. The repertoire has 30,000 to 35,000 clones, 85% to 95% of them found once; the top ten carry around 5.2%. The clonotype comes from a human donor in a cohort sampled during active COVID-19. Sequenced: peripheral blood. The chain is built from TRBV27 and TRBJ2-5, with 10 bases lining up with TRBD1. This CDR3 reads CASSPGQGSETQYF. The CDR3 DNA sequence: TGTGCCAGCAGTCCGGGACAGGGGTCGGAGACCCAGTACTTC.